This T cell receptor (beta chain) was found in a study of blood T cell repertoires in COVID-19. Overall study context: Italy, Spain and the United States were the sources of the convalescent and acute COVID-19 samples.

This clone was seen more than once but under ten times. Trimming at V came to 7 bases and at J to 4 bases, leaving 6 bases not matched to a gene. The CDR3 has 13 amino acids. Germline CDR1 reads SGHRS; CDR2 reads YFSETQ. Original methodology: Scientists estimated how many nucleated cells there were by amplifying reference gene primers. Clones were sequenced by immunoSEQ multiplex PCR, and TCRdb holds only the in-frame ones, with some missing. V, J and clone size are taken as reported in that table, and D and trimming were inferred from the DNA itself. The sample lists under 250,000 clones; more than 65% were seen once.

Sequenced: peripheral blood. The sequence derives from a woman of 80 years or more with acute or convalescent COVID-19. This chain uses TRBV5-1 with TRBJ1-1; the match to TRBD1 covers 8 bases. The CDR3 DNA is TGCGCCAGCCACCTGGACAGGGCCACTGAAGCTTTCTTT. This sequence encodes CASHLDRATEAFF.